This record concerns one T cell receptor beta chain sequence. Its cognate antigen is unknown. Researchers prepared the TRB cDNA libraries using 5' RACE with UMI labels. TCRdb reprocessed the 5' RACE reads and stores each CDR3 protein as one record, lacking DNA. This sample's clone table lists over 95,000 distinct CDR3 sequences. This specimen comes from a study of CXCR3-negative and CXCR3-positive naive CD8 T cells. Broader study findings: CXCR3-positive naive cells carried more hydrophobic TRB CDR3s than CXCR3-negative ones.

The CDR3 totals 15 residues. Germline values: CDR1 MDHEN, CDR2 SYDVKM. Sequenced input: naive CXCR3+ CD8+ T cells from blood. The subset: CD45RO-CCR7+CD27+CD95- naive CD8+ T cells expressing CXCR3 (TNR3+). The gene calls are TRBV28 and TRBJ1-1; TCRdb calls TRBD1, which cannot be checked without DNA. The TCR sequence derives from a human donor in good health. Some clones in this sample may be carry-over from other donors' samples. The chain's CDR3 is CASSFPRELDTEAFF.